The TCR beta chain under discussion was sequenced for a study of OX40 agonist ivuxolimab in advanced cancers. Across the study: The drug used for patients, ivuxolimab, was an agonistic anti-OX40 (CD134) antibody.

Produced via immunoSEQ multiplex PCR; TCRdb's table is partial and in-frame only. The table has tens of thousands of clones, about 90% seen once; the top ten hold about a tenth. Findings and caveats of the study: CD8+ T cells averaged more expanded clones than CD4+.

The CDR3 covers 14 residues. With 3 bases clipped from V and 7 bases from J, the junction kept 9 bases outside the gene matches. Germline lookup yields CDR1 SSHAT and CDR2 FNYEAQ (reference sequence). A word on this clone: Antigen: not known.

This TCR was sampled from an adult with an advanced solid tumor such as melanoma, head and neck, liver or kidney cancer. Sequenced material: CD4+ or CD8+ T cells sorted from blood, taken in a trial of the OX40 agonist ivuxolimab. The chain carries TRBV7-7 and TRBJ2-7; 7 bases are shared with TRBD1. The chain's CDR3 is CASSLGKGAGEQYF. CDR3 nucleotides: TGTGCCAGCAGCTTGGGAAAGGGGGCTGGGGAGCAGTACTTC.